This T cell receptor beta chain comes out of a study of T cells in localized non-small cell lung cancer. Sequencing was performed with immunoSEQ multiplex PCR; in TCRdb, only in-frame clones are kept and a portion is missing. Of about 46,000 clones in the sample, about four fifths are singletons; the top ten hold approximately 17%. CDR1 and CDR2 (germline): SGDLS, YYNGEE. Losses at the gene ends were 1 base for V and 0 bases for J; bases not matched to a gene: 0. The CDR3 is 15 residues long. About this clone itself: The antigen is unknown.

The study, taken as a whole, reports: There was an association of higher blood T cell density with longer overall survival. Adjacent lung had a median around 60 of the 100 largest tumor clones. Tumor showed lower T cell clonality than uninvolved adjacent lung, where it was highest. Because sequencing included only one region (of the tumor), heterogeneity remains possible.

The sample here was peripheral blood mononuclear cells, taken before any cancer treatment. This rearrangement joins TRBV9 to TRBJ2-2; 7 bases are shared with TRBD2. The sequence came from a man aged 35 to 69 with stage III lung adenocarcinoma. CDR3 nucleotide sequence: TGTGCCAGCAGCGTAAGCGGGGCGAACACCGGGGAGCTGTTTTTT. Its translation: CASSVSGANTGELFF.